The 21 T cell receptor beta chains reported below all come from one sample, sequenced in a study of CD8 T cells in Susac syndrome. Random hexamers primed reverse transcription of about 0.45 to 1 ug RNA. TCRdb reanalysed the immunoSEQ multiplex PCR reads using MiXCR and keeps one entry per CDR3 protein. The repertoire holds a few hundred thousand distinct CDR3 sequences, with about 91% as singletons. Sequencing input: CD4+ T cells from PBMCs. The receptors come from a human donor with multiple sclerosis.

The V gene is TRBV20-1, the J gene TRBJ1-1; the match to TRBD1 covers 7 bases. V lost 6 bases and J lost 1; bases outside the gene matches: 8. The germline V gene encodes CDR1 DFQATT and CDR2 SNEGSKA (reference sequence). CDR3 length: 14 residues. In nucleotides, the CDR3 is TGCAGTGCCCTACCCGACAGGGAGAACACTGAAGCTTTCTTT. Protein sequence: CSALPDRENTEAFF.

The chain uses TRBV7-2 and TRBJ2-2, with a weak D call TRBD1 (6 bases). V gave up 2 bases and J gave up 6 bases, with 16 bases separating them. The CDR3 sequence is 16 residues long. The germline CDR1 and CDR2 sequences are SGHTA and FQGNSA. The CDR3 sequence is CASSLSPGALAGELFF. The CDR3 DNA is TGTGCCAGCAGCTTAAGTCCAGGGGCGTTGGCCGGGGAGCTGTTTTTT.

The chain uses TRBV5-6 and TRBJ1-1, with D tentatively TRBD1 (5 bases). The V end was cut by 3 bases, the J end by 4 bases, with 10 bases between. In germline, CDR1 is SGHDT, CDR2 YYEEEE. This CDR3 contains 13 residues. For the CDR3, the DNA is TGTGCCAGCAGCTGGGGGGGGTTCACTGAAGCTTTCTTT. This translates into CASSWGGFTEAFF. Full variable domain (missing parts from reference TRBV5-6 and TRBJ1-1): DAGVTQSPTHLIKTRGQQVTLRCSPKSGHDTVSWYQQALGQGPQFIFQYYEEEERQRGNFPDRFSGHQFPNYSSELNVNALLLGDSALYLCASSWGGFTEAFFGQGTRLTVV.

This chain uses TRBV7-2 with TRBJ2-7, with D possibly matching TRBD2 (6 bases). Germline CDR1 is SGHTA and CDR2 is FQGNSA. The CDR3 spans 14 residues. V shed 3 bases and J shed 2 bases, with 11 bases lying between them. The CDR3 DNA reads as TGTGCCAGCAGCTTGCCGGGAGAAACCTACGAGCAGTACTTC. Translating it yields CASSLPGETYEQYF.

The rearrangement joins TRBV20-1 to TRBJ2-3; D not resolved. This CDR3 has 11 residues. The germline V gene has CDR1 DFQATT and CDR2 SNEGSKA (reference sequence). Trimming removed 3 bases at V and 5 bases at J, with 6 bases between. CDR3 loop: CSASHQDTQYF. The CDR3 DNA is TGCAGTGCTAGCCACCAAGATACGCAGTATTTT.

In nucleotides, the CDR3 is TGTGCCAGTAGCCCCGGGGAGGGTTACAAATCGGGATCGGGCACTGAAGCTTTCTTT. Its protein is CASSPGEGYKSGSGTEAFF. The rearrangement uses TRBV19 and TRBJ1-1; no reliable D call. CDR1 and CDR2 (germline): LNHDA, SQIVND (reference sequence). This CDR3 has 19 residues. Trimming left V 6 bases short and J 4 bases short, with 30 bases between. The variable domain in full, completed from reference TRBV19 and TRBJ1-1, reads DGGITQSPKYLFRKEGQNVTLSCEQNLNHDAMYWYRQDPGQGLRLIYYSQIVNDFQKGDIAEGYSVSREKKESFPLTVTSAQKNPTAFYLCASSPGEGYKSGSGTEAFFGQGTRLTVV.

The genes are TRBV10-2 and TRBJ1-5; TRBD1 agrees at 8 bases. Germline CDR1 and CDR2: WSHSY and SAAADI. Trimming removed 5 bases from V and 7 bases from J; junction bases left unmatched: 10. The length of the CDR3 is 15 residues. The CDR3 sequence is CASSLQGAMRQPQHF. DNA of the CDR3: TGCGCCAGCAGTTTGCAGGGGGCAATGAGGCAGCCCCAGCATTTT.

The CDR3 DNA reads as TGTGCCACCAGGGACGGCTCTAATGAAAAACTGTTTTTT. It translates to CATRDGSNEKLFF. The genes are TRBV24-1 and TRBJ1-4; no clear D. Trimming pared 7 bases from V and 3 bases from J, leaving 8 bases between. Germline V gene sequence: CDR1 KGHDR, CDR2 SFDVKD. The length of the CDR3 is 13 residues.

CDR3 loop: CASSLIAGVKYF. The CDR3 region has the DNA TGTGCCAGCAGTTTAATAGCGGGGGTAAAGTATTTT. This sequence joins TRBV28 and TRBJ2-3; 9 nucleotides line up with TRBD2. Germline CDR1 reads MDHEN; CDR2 reads SYDVKM. This CDR3 has 12 amino acids. V was clipped by 2 bases and J by 13 bases; unmatched bases: 4.

The rearrangement uses TRBV19 and TRBJ2-5; D may match TRBD1 or TRBD2 (5 bases each). Germline loops: CDR1 LNHDA, CDR2 SQIVND (reference sequence). There are 17 residues in the CDR3. The V and J ends lost 1 base and 1 base respectively, with 16 bases between them. The CDR3 sequence: CASSIGPGWGTQETQYF. CDR3 DNA: TGTGCCAGTAGTATAGGCCCTGGATGGGGGACCCAAGAGACCCAGTACTTC.

The chain combines TRBV29-1 with TRBJ2-2, with a weak D call TRBD2 (5 bases). Trimming removed 4 bases at V and 7 bases at J, with 10 bases between. This CDR3 is 12 amino acids long. The germline V gene encodes CDR1 SQVTM and CDR2 ANQGSEA. CDR3 region: CSVAYGVGELFF. Written as DNA, the CDR3 is TGCAGCGTTGCATACGGGGTCGGGGAGCTGTTTTTT.

V is TRBV11-2 and J is TRBJ2-1; 7 bases fit TRBD1. This CDR3 is built from 14 residues. Germline V lookup: CDR1 SGHAT, CDR2 FQNNGV. The junction had 7 bases not matched to a gene; V was cut back by 6 bases and J by 5 bases. The CDR3: CASSRDRAHNEQFF. The CDR3 DNA is TGTGCCAGCAGTCGAGACAGGGCCCACAATGAGCAGTTCTTC.

The chain has TRBV7-9 and TRBJ1-6, with 7 bases fitting TRBD1. Germline lookup yields CDR1 SEHNR and CDR2 FQNEAQ (reference sequence). The junction had 12 bases not matched to a gene; V was cut back by 6 bases and J by 7 bases. The CDR3 is made up of 16 amino acids. The CDR3 loop reads CASRSRGGQKNSPLHF. In DNA, the CDR3 is TGTGCCAGCAGATCCCGGGGGGGACAGAAAAATTCACCCCTCCACTTT.

The chain uses TRBV7-9 and TRBJ2-1; D is undetermined. The V gene's germline CDR1 is SEHNR and CDR2 FQNEAQ (reference sequence). Trimming shortened V by 8 bases and J by 7 bases, and 18 bases separated the two germline ends. This CDR3 has 14 amino acids. CDR3 residues: CASRGVAPWNEQFF. The DNA of the CDR3 is TGTGCCAGCCGAGGCGTAGCCCCTTGGAATGAGCAGTTCTTC. The full variable domain, its missing parts supplied by reference TRBV7-9 and TRBJ2-1, is DTGVSQNPRHKITKRGQNVTFRCDPISEHNRLYWYRQTLGQGPEFLTYFQNEAQLEKSRLLSDRFSAERPKGSFSTLEIQRTEQGDSAMYLCASRGVAPWNEQFFGPGTRLTVL.

The genes are TRBV23-1 and TRBJ2-1; no clear D. TRBV23-1 qualifies as an ORF whose function is uncertain. Trimming pared 8 bases from V and 5 bases from J, leaving 7 bases between. CDR3 length: 11 residues. In DNA form, the CDR3 reads TGCGCCAGCGGGAAAGACAATGAGCAGTTCTTC. It encodes CASGKDNEQFF.

The genes are TRBV14 and TRBJ2-5; TRBD1 agrees at 8 bases. The V segment lost 4 bases and the J segment 7 bases; nucleotides outside the gene matches: 20. This CDR3 spans 18 amino acids. The V gene's germline CDR1 is SGHDN and CDR2 FVKESK. The CDR3 DNA follows: TGTGCCAGCAGCCTCGGCCTCACCAGGGGGCGGGCCACCGGGACCCAGTACTTC. Residues: CASSLGLTRGRATGTQYF.

This chain links TRBV7-8 with TRBJ1-1; 7 bases fit TRBD1. Germline CDR1 and CDR2: SGHVS and FQNEAQ. With 2 bases clipped from V and 0 bases from J, the junction kept 6 bases outside the gene matches. The CDR3 extends over 16 amino acids. CDR3 in DNA: TGTGCCAGCAGCTTAAACAGGGGAAACGTGAACACTGAAGCTTTCTTT. This sequence encodes CASSLNRGNVNTEAFF. Complete variable domain (other parts from reference TRBV7-8 and TRBJ1-1): GAGVSQSPRYKVAKRGQDVALRCDPISGHVSLFWYQQALGQGPEFLTYFQNEAQLDKSGLPSDRFFAERPEGSVSTLKIQRTQQEDSAVYLCASSLNRGNVNTEAFFGQGTRLTVV.

The genes are TRBV12-3 or TRBV12-4 and TRBJ1-1, with D perhaps TRBD1 (5 bases). The CDR3 is 14 amino acids. The V and J ends lost 3 bases and 6 bases respectively, with 14 bases between them. In DNA, the CDR3 is TGTGCCAGCAGTTTGTCGGGGGTAGATTCTGAAGCTTTCTTT. Translated, it gives CASSLSGVDSEAFF.

The V and J genes are TRBV12-3 or TRBV12-4 and TRBJ2-7; perhaps D is TRBD1 or TRBD2 (5 bases each). The CDR3 is made up of 18 amino acids. Trimming shortened V by 6 bases and J by 3 bases, and 27 bases separated the two germline ends. CDR3 sequence (DNA): TGTGCCAGCAGCCGGGACGGGCGACGGAGAGTTTATTACTACGAGCAGTACTTC. It specifies CASSRDGRRRVYYYEQYF.

Only one count was recorded for this clonotype. The chain links TRBV7-3 to TRBJ2-3; D may be TRBD1 (8 bases). Germline assignment: CDR1 SGHTA and CDR2 FQGTGA. The V gene lost 5 bases and the J gene lost 3 bases, with 15 bases spanning the gap. This CDR3 region has 15 residues. CDR3 protein: CASSHRGGSTDTQYF. DNA for the CDR3: TGTGCCAGCAGCCACAGGGGGGGGTCTACAGATACGCAGTATTTT.

The chain links TRBV20-1 to TRBJ2-3, with D hard to call. The CDR3 spans 18 residues. Germline-derived CDR1 and CDR2 are DFQATT and SNEGSKA (reference sequence). With 3 bases removed from V and 3 bases from J, the gap between germline ends came to 25 bases. The CDR3 DNA sequence: TGCAGTGCTAGTCCCTCTGGCCGGATTCCCACAGAAACAGATACGCAGTATTTT. Amino acids: CSASPSGRIPTETDTQYF.